This T cell receptor (beta chain) originates from a study of T cells in localized non-small cell lung cancer. This CDR3 spans 15 amino acids. Germline CDR1 KGHSH, CDR2 LQKENI. With 6 bases removed from V and 5 bases from J, the gap between germline ends came to 20 bases. As to this clone: Its target is unknown.

Some clones are missing from TCRdb's copy, which holds only in-frame ones; the method was immunoSEQ multiplex PCR. The sample carries approximately 24,000 clones, 65% to 85% recorded once. Study outcomes and limitations: Tumor showed lower T cell clonality than uninvolved adjacent lung, where it was highest. Without multi-region sequencing, intratumor heterogeneity could not be excluded. Higher T cell density in the blood was associated with longer overall survival, whereas higher adjacent-lung clonality associated with shorter survival. Adjacent lung exhibited a median of about 57 among the 100 most abundant tumor clones.

This material consisted of peripheral blood, taken before any cancer treatment. The sequence derives from a man aged 35 to 70 with stage III squamous cell lung carcinoma. This rearrangement joins TRBV18 to TRBJ2-7; possibly TRBD1 for D (5 bases). The CDR3: CASSLPRQGGHEQYF. In DNA form, the CDR3 reads TGTGCCAGCTCCCTTCCACGGCAGGGTGGGCACGAGCAGTACTTC.